This record covers a single T cell receptor (beta chain). The antigen is not known. The CDR3 extends over 15 amino acids. The ends lost 10 bases at V and 6 bases at J; junction bases unmatched: 11. Germline V gene sequence: CDR1 MDHEN, CDR2 SYDVKM. Only in-frame clones appear in the TCRdb table, and some are missing; sequencing was by immunoSEQ multiplex PCR. Among around 63,000 clones listed, around 92% were seen once. The data are from a study of cytomegalovirus exposure and HLA in healthy donors. Study conclusions and caveats: Within the 130 or so validation repertoires, first-cohort TCR clusters tended to co-occur, according to a later analysis. A list of 150 to 200 TCR beta chains associated with cytomegalovirus was given. High specificity and sensitivity for cytomegalovirus status were reported for the classifier.

This receptor was taken from a woman aged 18-35 years in good health and CMV-seronegative. The chain combines TRBV28 with TRBJ2-7, with 14 bases matching TRBD2. The sample taken for sequencing was PBMCs. The chain's CDR3 is CATQTSGRAPREQYF. The CDR3 DNA reads as TGTGCCACCCAGACTAGCGGGAGGGCCCCCCGCGAGCAGTACTTC.